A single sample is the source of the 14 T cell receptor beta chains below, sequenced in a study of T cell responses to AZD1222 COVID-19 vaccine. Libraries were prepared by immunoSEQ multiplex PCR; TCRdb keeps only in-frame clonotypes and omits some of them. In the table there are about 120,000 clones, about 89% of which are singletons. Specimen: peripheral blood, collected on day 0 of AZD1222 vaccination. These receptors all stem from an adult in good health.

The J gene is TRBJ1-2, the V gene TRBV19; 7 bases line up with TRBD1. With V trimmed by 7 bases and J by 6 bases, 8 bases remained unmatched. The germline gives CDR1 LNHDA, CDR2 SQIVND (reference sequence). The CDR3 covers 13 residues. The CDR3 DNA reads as TGTGCCAGTAACCCAGACAGGGCCCATGGCTACACCTTC. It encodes CASNPDRAHGYTF.

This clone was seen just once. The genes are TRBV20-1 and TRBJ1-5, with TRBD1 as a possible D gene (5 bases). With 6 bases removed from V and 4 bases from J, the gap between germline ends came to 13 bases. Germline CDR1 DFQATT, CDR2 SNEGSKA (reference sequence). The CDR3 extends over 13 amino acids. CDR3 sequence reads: CSASLGVNQPQHF. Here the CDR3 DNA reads TGCAGTGCCAGTTTAGGGGTTAATCAGCCCCAGCATTTT.

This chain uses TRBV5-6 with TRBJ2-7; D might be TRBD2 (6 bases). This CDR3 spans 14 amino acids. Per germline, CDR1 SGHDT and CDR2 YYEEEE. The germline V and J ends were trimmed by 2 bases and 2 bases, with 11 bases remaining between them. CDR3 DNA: TGTGCCAGCAGCTTAGGAGGGTATGCCTACGAGCAGTACTTC. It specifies CASSLGGYAYEQYF.

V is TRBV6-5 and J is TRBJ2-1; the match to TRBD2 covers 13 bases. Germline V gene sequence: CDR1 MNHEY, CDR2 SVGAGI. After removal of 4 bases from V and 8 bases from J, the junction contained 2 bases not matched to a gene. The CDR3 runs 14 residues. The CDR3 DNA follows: TGTGCCAGCAGTTCGGGACTAGCGGGATATGAGCAGTTCTTC. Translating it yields CASSSGLAGYEQFF.

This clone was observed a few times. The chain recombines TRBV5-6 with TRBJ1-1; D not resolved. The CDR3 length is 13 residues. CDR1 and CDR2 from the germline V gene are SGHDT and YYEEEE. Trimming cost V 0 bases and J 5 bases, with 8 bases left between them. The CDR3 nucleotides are TGTGCCAGCAGCTTGGACGTGGGGACTGAAGCTTTCTTT. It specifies CASSLDVGTEAFF.

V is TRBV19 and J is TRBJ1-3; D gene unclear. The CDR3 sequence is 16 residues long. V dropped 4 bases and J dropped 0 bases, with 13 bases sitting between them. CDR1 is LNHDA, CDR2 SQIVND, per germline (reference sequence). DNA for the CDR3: TGTGCCAGTAGTAAGGTCGGGCGGGGCTCTGGAAACACCATATATTTT. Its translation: CASSKVGRGSGNTIYF.

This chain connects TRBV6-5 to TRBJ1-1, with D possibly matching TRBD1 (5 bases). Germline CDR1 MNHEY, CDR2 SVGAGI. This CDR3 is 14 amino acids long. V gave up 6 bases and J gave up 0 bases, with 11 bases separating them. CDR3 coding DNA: TGTGCCAGCAGCCGGGGACGGTTGAACACTGAAGCTTTCTTT. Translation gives CASSRGRLNTEAFF.

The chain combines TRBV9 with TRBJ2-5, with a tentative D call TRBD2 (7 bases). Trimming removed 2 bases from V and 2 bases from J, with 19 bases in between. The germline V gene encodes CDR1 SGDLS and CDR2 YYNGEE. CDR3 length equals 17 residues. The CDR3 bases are TGTGCCAGCAGCGTGGGGGGGGGCCCCCTCGTACAAGAGACCCAGTACTTC. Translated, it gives CASSVGGGPLVQETQYF.

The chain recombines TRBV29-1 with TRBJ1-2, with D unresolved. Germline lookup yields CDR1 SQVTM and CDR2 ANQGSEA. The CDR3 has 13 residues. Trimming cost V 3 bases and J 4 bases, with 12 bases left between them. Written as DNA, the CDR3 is TGCAGCGTTGAGGGTGTACAAGTCTATGGCTACACCTTC. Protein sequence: CSVEGVQVYGYTF.

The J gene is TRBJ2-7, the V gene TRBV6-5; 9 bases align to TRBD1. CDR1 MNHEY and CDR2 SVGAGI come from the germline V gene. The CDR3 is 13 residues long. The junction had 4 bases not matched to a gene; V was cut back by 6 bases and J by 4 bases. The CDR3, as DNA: TGTGCCAGCAGAAGACAGGGGGTATACGAGCAGTACTTC. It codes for CASRRQGVYEQYF.

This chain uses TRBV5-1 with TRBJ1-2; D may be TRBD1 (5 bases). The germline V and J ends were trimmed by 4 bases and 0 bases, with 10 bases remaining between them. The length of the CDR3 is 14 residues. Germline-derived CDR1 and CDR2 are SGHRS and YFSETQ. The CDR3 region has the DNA TGCGCCAGCAGCGAGGGGCAGCCTAACTATGGCTACACCTTC. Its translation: CASSEGQPNYGYTF.

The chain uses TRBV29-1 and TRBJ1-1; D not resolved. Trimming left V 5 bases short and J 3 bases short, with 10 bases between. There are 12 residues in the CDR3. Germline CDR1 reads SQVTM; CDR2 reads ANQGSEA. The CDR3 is CSVSGGDTEAFF. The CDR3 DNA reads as TGCAGCGTTTCGGGAGGTGACACTGAAGCTTTCTTT.

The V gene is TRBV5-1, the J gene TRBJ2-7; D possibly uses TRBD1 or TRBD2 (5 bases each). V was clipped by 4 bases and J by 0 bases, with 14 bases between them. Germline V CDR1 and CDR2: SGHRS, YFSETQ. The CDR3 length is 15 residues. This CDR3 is CASSRGVGTSYEQYF. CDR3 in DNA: TGCGCCAGCAGCCGAGGGGTAGGAACCTCCTACGAGCAGTACTTC.

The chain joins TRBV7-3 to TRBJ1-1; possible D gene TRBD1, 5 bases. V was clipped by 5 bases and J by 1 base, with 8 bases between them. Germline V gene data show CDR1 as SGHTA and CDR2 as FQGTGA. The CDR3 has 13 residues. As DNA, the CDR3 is TGTGCCAGCAGCACAGACAGGAACACTGAAGCTTTCTTT. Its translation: CASSTDRNTEAFF.